This paragraph reports one T cell receptor beta chain. Its antigen is still unknown. Base qualities are not provided; no much larger clone lies one nucleotide away. The record originates from a study of T cell repertoires in cytomegalovirus infection (dated by TCRdb to the late 2010s). About the full investigation: Because public TCR beta signatures pointed to carriage of CMV infection together with the matching HLA type, the HLA type of each donor mattered for the analysis. The paper's findings and limits, for the study overall: In both this cohort and an independent roughly 350-donor cohort, the cumulative frequency of public TCR beta family members distinguished carriers of CMV infection plus the relevant HLA type. The ex vivo response was dominated by HLA-C-restricted CMV-specific TCR beta clonotypes, and the single most frequent clonotype in two of eight donors was supplied by these HLA-C-restricted clonotypes.

Between the V and J ends, shortened by 1 base and 8 bases respectively, the junction contains 12 bases. Counted from cysteine to phenylalanine, this CDR3 has 15 amino acids. Only CDR3 DNA is held: 45 bases, read in frame from base 1. The germline V gene (reference sequence) gives CDR1 as LNHDA and CDR2 as SQIVND. TCRdb names Illumina HiSeq 1500 as the instrument used. The raw public data were reprocessed by TCRdb itself: fastp quality trimming at Q25, MiXCR clonotype calling, in-frame beta chains only. Identical CDR3 proteins give one entry, which carries the most common genes and DNA. The sample table contains 200,000 to 300,000 distinct CDR3 sequences; only one count was recorded for 9% to 15% of them. Roughly 1.7% of the sample comes from the top ten.

The sequence was obtained from a human donor in good health (CMV status not recorded). Some clones in this sample may be carry-over from other donors' samples. What was sequenced was PBMCs. Rearrangement joined TRBV19 to TRBJ1-6; no D gene can be assigned with confidence. The nucleotide sequence is TGTGCCAGTAGTATAGGGATCGACGGTTATTCACCCCTCCACTTT. Protein translation: CASSIGIDGYSPLHF. With the portions outside the CDR3 filled from the reference TRBV19 and TRBJ1-6 genes, the complete variable region becomes DGGITQSPKYLFRKEGQNVTLSCEQNLNHDAMYWYRQDPGQGLRLIYYSQIVNDFQKGDIAEGYSVSREKKESFPLTVTSAQKNPTAFYLCASSIGIDGYSPLHFGNGTRLTVT.